This T cell receptor beta chain was profiled in a study of technical replicates of blood from a few donors (dated by TCRdb to the late 2010s). A word on this clone: This clone's antigen is unknown. The sample holds no much larger clone one base away, and base qualities are not on file.

Libraries were made using the immunoSEQ multiplex PCR assay. The table comes from immuneACCESS by way of TCRdb, which keeps in-frame sequences with V and J called. Part of the clones is missing from these tables; in studies checked, under half for an unresolved V gene and the rest for unknown reasons. Counted in this sample were tens of thousands of clones; approximately 94% of them appeared once. Around 0.41% of the sample comes from the top ten. The sequenced sample was T cells isolated from PBMCs. The sequence was collected from a human donor in good health.

The nucleotide sequence reads as follows: TGCGCCAGCAGCTTGGCCGGGACAGCGTTCTACGAGCAGTACTTC. This sequence encodes CASSLAGTAFYEQYF. The sequence is built from TRBV5-1 and TRBJ2-7; 7 of the junction bases match TRBD1. Spanning cysteine to phenylalanine, the CDR3 consists of 15 amino acids. The CDR3 DNA has 45 bases and is translated from base 1. The germline V gene yields SGHRS for CDR1 and YFSETQ for CDR2. V and J are trimmed by 0 bases and 3 bases, and the gene matches miss 6 bases of the junction.